The present entry profiles one TCR beta chain with its context. Antigen specificity is unknown. The data are from a study of cytomegalovirus exposure and HLA in healthy donors. This PCR relied on a set of 60 Vbeta primers and 13 Jbeta primers. Profiled with immunoSEQ multiplex PCR; TCRdb holds only in-frame clones, not every one. The sample yields about 130,000 clones, more than 8% seen once. CDR1 and CDR2 from the germline V gene are MDHEN and SYDVKM. Trimming took off 2 bases at V and 5 bases at J, with 15 bases between the two ends. CDR3 size: 15 residues. General study findings and limits: Three of the chains that were CMV-associated were confirmed in vitro to be specific for CMV antigens. According to an earlier analysis, most TCR beta V segments yielded productive rearrangements about 90% or about 30% of the time. Another analysis was done later, and it associated fewer than 20,000 TCR beta sequences with HLA alleles at 0.05 false discovery rate.

The chain couples TRBV28 to TRBJ1-1; D possibly corresponds to TRBD1 (5 bases). Material: PBMCs. This clonotype originated in a man aged 40-50 years in good health and CMV-seronegative. The CDR3 region has the DNA TGTGCCAGCAGTTTACCAAGGGGAGGAACGACTGAAGCTTTCTTT. It codes for CASSLPRGGTTEAFF. Full variable domain (outside the CDR3, taken from reference TRBV28 and TRBJ1-1): DVKVTQSSRYLVKRTGEKVFLECVQDMDHENMFWYRQDPGLGLRLIYFSYDVKMKEKGDIPEGYSVSREKKERFSLILESASTNQTSMYLCASSLPRGGTTEAFFGQGTRLTVV.